This T cell receptor beta chain was identified during a study of blood T cells in healthy people across ages. Through a sample-barcoded 5' primer and a J-beta primer mix, a second PCR was run for roughly 7 to 11 cycles. In TCRdb, the 5' RACE reads were re-called with MiXCR into one record per CDR3 protein. The table has approximately 1,700,000 distinct CDR3 sequences, 39% seen once; the top ten hold under 25%. Donor samples were obtained from healthy Caucasian individuals from Russia, aged about 6 to 90. General study results and limits: Percentage of naive T cells showed a strong correlation with TCR beta diversity. Significant beta diversity loss was already apparent by age approximately 42, declining roughly linearly. A conclusive naive versus antigen-experienced comparison was prevented by the unsorted PBMCs.

The CDR3 length is 13 residues. The germline gives CDR1 SQVTM, CDR2 ANQGSEA. V was trimmed by 6 bases and J by 2 bases, leaving 14 bases between them. This clonotype was observed a handful of times. Its antigen is not identified. The J gene is TRBJ2-7, the V gene TRBV29-1; perhaps D is TRBD1 or TRBD2 (6 bases each). The sample consisted of blood. This TCR was sampled from a human donor in good health. CDR3 residues: CSVGRSGAYEQYF. Written as DNA, the CDR3 is TGCAGCGTGGGGAGGTCAGGGGCCTACGAGCAGTACTTC.